This T cell receptor beta chain was sequenced during a study of T-cell reconstitution after alpha-beta-depleted transplantation in children. General observations from the study: When one year had passed after transplant, most T-cell counts and diversity came from newly produced T cells. Surviving recipient T cells and thymic progenitors underlay high day-60 TCRbeta diversity in some patients.

CDR1 LGHNA and CDR2 YNFKEQ come from the germline V gene. The CDR3 has 16 residues. Trimming stripped 3 bases from V and 5 bases from J, with 16 bases between. A note on this clonotype: Its antigen remains unknown.

Researchers prepared the TCRbeta library using unique molecular identifiers, the study reports. TCRdb reprocessed the PCR reads with MiXCR, giving one entry per CDR3 protein. The repertoire holds 800,000 to 1,000,000 distinct CDR3 sequences, with about 29% as singletons. This specimen consisted of PBMCs, mostly from graft donor cells, obtained 360 days after TCRalphabeta/CD19-depleted stem cell transplant. The chain recombines TRBV4-2 with TRBJ2-2; a weak D match, TRBD1 (6 bases). The origin of this receptor is a boy younger than two who had a stem cell transplant for SCID, so the T cells may come from the graft donor. CDR3: CASSHSTGMSTGELFF. In DNA, the CDR3 is TGTGCCAGCAGCCACTCTACAGGGATGTCGACCGGGGAGCTGTTTTTT.